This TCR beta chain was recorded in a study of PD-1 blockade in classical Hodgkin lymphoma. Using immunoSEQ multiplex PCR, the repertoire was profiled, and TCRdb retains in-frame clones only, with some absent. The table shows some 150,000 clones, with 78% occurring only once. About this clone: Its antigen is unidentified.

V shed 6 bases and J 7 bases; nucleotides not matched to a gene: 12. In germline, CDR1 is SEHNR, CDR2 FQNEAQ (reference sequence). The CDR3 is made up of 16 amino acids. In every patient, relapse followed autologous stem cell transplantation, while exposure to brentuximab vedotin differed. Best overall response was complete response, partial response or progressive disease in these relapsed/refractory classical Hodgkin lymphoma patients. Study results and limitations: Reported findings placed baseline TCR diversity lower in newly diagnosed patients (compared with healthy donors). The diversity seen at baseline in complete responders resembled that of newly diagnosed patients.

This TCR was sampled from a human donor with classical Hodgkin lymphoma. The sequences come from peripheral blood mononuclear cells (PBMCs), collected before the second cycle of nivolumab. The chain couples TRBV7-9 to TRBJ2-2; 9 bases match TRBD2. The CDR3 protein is CASSSRAGGAGGELFF. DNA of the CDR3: TGTGCCAGCAGTTCCCGCGCGGGGGGGGCCGGCGGGGAGCTGTTTTTT.